This T cell receptor beta chain was recovered during a study of T-cell reconstitution after alpha-beta-depleted transplantation in children. Unique molecular identifiers were used to barcode this TCRbeta library. MiXCR, run by TCRdb on the PCR reads, gives a single entry per CDR3 protein. The table has around 200,000 distinct CDR3 sequences, approximately 10% seen once. Overall study results and limits: By about two months after transplant, alpha-beta T cells reportedly arose from several hundred graft clones that had expanded. From surviving recipient T cells and thymic progenitors came the high day-60 TCRbeta diversity observed in some patients. When one year had passed after transplant, most T-cell counts and diversity came from newly produced T cells.

This clonotype was recorded many times. The antigen remains undetermined. There are 14 residues in the CDR3. Germline lookup yields CDR1 SGHAT and CDR2 FQNNGV. The V end lost 5 bases, the J end lost 9 bases, and 17 bases lay between the germline ends. Sequenced here: PBMCs, sampled before TCRalphabeta/CD19-depleted stem cell transplant. This chain links TRBV11-2 with TRBJ2-1; D may match TRBD1 or TRBD2 (5 bases each). The TCR comes from a child younger than two with acute myeloid leukemia, due to receive a stem cell transplant. The CDR3 DNA reads as TGTGCCAGCAGCCTGGGGCAGGGACGGGGTGAGCAGTTCTTC. Amino acid sequence: CASSLGQGRGEQFF.